These T cell receptor beta chains were read from a single sample in a study of shared clonotypes between healthy human individuals. Generated by immunoSEQ multiplex PCR, the TCRdb table keeps only in-frame clones and is missing some. The repertoire holds about 2.3 million clones, 93% seen once, with about 0.41% in the top ten. Sequenced sample: naive CD4+ T cells from PBMCs. The origin of the receptors is a man aged 18 to 29 in good health. Some clones in this sample may be carry-over from other donors' samples. The CDR3 runs from the conserved cysteine through the conserved F or W. D genes are given only for firm matches. Not all rows give a size; the values are once, few, many and, for expanded clones, a class.

TRBJ1-2 | TRBD1 | - | TRBV7-6 | CASSARDRGRLSGYTF | TGTGCCAGCAGCGCCCGGGACAGGGGGCGTTTATCTGGCTACACCTTC
TRBJ2-4 | - | few | TRBV18 | CASSPLGESENIQYF | TGTGCCAGCTCACCACTAGGGGAATCTGAAAACATTCAGTACTTC
TRBJ2-2 | TRBD1 | - | TRBV14 | CASSRYRGAGTGELFF | TGTGCCAGCAGCCGGTACAGGGGGGCCGGCACCGGGGAGCTGTTTTTT
TRBJ2-7 | - | - | TRBV4-1 | CASSQDATGPYYEQYF | TGCGCCAGCAGCCAAGATGCCACAGGGCCATACTACGAGCAGTACTTC
TRBJ2-5 | TRBD1 | - | TRBV2 | CASGPTGVGTQYF | TGTGCCAGCGGACCAACAGGGGTGGGGACCCAGTACTTC
TRBJ2-7 | TRBD2 | - | TRBV5-1 | CASSAWTSVREEQYF | TGCGCCAGCAGCGCCTGGACTAGCGTGAGGGAAGAGCAGTACTTC
TRBJ1-3 | - | once | TRBV4-2 | CASSQEGELGGNTIYF | TGTGCCAGCAGCCAAGAGGGCGAATTGGGGGGAAACACCATATATTTT
TRBJ1-3 | TRBD1 | - | TRBV6-6 | CASSQTGALSGNTIYF | TGTGCCAGCAGCCAGACAGGGGCTCTCTCTGGAAACACCATATATTTT
TRBJ1-1 | - | - | TRBV7-3 | CASSPQRDTEAFF | TGTGCCAGCAGCCCCCAAAGGGACACTGAAGCTTTCTTT
TRBJ1-5 | - | - | TRBV28 | CASSITGTTVNQPQHF | TGTGCCAGCAGCATCACCGGGACGACAGTCAATCAGCCCCAGCATTTT
TRBJ1-5 | - | few | TRBV7-9 | CASSRGAGSNQPQHF | TGTGCCAGCTCTCGGGGGGCGGGTAGCAATCAGCCCCAGCATTTT
TRBJ2-7 | - | - | TRBV18 | CASAQGMSGLYEQYF | TGTGCCAGTGCCCAAGGTATGAGCGGCCTTTACGAGCAGTACTTC
TRBJ1-3 | - | - | TRBV30 | CAWGGWSSGNTIYF | TGTGCCTGGGGGGGGTGGTCATCTGGAAACACCATATATTTT
TRBJ2-3 | TRBD1 | once | TRBV19 | CASGTVDASTDTQYF | TGTGCCAGTGGGACAGTTGACGCTTCGACAGATACGCAGTATTTT
TRBJ1-5 | - | few | TRBV2 | CASSERNSNQPQHF | TGTGCCAGCAGTGAACGGAATAGCAATCAGCCCCAGCATTTT
TRBJ2-4 | - | once | TRBV7-9 | CASSSPVGPRAKNIQYF | TGTGCCAGCAGCTCCCCGGTGGGCCCGAGGGCCAAAAACATTCAGTACTTC
TRBJ1-5 | TRBD1 | - | TRBV7-8 | CASSSAGQEDLLSNQPQHF | TGTGCCAGCAGCTCCGCGGGACAGGAAGACCTACTTAGCAATCAGCCCCAGCATTTT
TRBJ1-2 | - | - | TRBV5-1 | CASSLMGRGEDGYTF | TGCGCCAGCAGCTTAATGGGTCGTGGGGAAGATGGCTACACCTTC
TRBJ2-3 | - | - | TRBV29-1 | CSEHRAGGPINTDTQYF | TGCAGCGAGCACCGGGCCGGAGGCCCTATTAACACAGATACGCAGTATTTT
TRBJ1-3 | - | - | TRBV6-4 | CASSDQPGNTIYF | TGTGCCAGCAGTGATCAGCCTGGAAACACCATATATTTT
TRBJ2-1 | - | - | TRBV7-9 | CASSRVRSSYNEQFF | TGTGCCAGCTCCCGGGTGAGGAGCTCCTACAATGAGCAGTTCTTC
TRBJ1-1 | - | once | TRBV5-1 | CASSILLQGTNTEAFF | TGCGCCAGCAGCATACTACTTCAGGGGACGAACACTGAAGCTTTCTTT
TRBJ1-5 | - | - | TRBV7-2 | CASSPRPGFSNQPQHF | TGTGCCAGCAGCCCACGACCGGGGTTCAGCAATCAGCCCCAGCATTTT
TRBJ2-3 | - | - | TRBV5-4 | CASSFGGTDTQYF | TGTGCCAGCAGCTTTGGGGGCACAGATACGCAGTATTTT
TRBJ2-7 | - | once | TRBV19 | CASSSPLSLEQYF | TGTGCCAGTAGTTCCCCGCTCAGTTTGGAGCAGTACTTC
TRBJ2-3 | - | - | TRBV25-1 | CASSGTRLITDTQYF | TGTGCCAGCAGTGGTACAAGGCTTATCACAGATACGCAGTATTTT
TRBJ1-1 | TRBD1 | few | TRBV5-1 | CASSFAGGINTEAFF | TGCGCCAGCAGCTTTGCAGGGGGAATCAACACTGAAGCTTTCTTT
TRBJ2-7 | - | - | TRBV21-1 | CASSKARGLYEQYF | TGTGCCAGCAGCAAAGCGCGGGGTCTCTACGAGCAGTACTTC
TRBJ2-2 | - | - | TRBV6-5 | CASRPWGPGELFF | TGTGCCAGCAGACCATGGGGTCCCGGGGAGCTGTTTTTT
TRBJ2-7 | - | - | TRBV28 | CASTRLGPKSYEQYF | TGTGCCAGCACCAGACTTGGGCCTAAGTCCTACGAGCAGTACTTC
TRBJ2-3 | TRBD1 | once | TRBV4-3 | CASSLMGQGVPDTQYF | TGCGCCAGCAGCTTGATGGGACAGGGGGTTCCAGATACGCAGTATTTT
TRBJ2-3 | - | - | TRBV5-1 | CASSSAPNRGTDTQYF | TGCGCCAGCAGCTCCGCACCGAACAGGGGCACAGATACGCAGTATTTT
TRBJ2-7 | - | - | TRBV7-2 | CASSLRLGYEQYF | TGTGCCAGCAGCCTTAGATTGGGTTACGAGCAGTACTTC
TRBJ1-3 | - | - | TRBV9 | CASSGYLGPGNTIYF | TGTGCCAGCAGCGGTTACCTAGGCCCGGGAAACACCATATATTTT
TRBJ2-1 | TRBD1 | - | TRBV2 | CATHRGRNNEQFF | TGTGCCACCCACAGGGGGCGTAACAATGAGCAGTTCTTC
TRBJ2-1 | - | once | TRBV7-2 | CASSLGRDSYNEQFF | TGTGCCAGCAGCCTTGGGCGGGACTCCTACAATGAGCAGTTCTTC
TRBJ2-2 | - | - | TRBV19 | CASSIQPRTGELFF | TGTGCCAGTAGTATTCAACCACGGACCGGGGAGCTGTTTTTT
TRBJ1-5 | TRBD1 | - | TRBV7-2 | CASSLFGQGRGNQPQHF | TGTGCCAGCAGCTTATTCGGACAGGGAAGGGGCAATCAGCCCCAGCATTTT
TRBJ2-1 | - | - | TRBV2 | CASSLEGGYNEQFF | TGTGCCAGCTCACTAGAGGGCGGGTACAATGAGCAGTTCTTC
TRBJ2-1 | TRBD2 | - | TRBV19 | CASSKRTSGSGYEQFF | TGTGCCAGTAGTAAACGGACTAGCGGGAGCGGTTATGAGCAGTTCTTC
TRBJ2-4 | TRBD2 | - | TRBV28 | CASSYLTGLAGALAKNIQYF | TGTGCCAGCAGTTACCTAACGGGACTAGCGGGAGCCTTAGCCAAAAACATTCAGTACTTC
TRBJ2-7 | TRBD2 | - | TRBV11-1 | CASSLTRGGREQYF | TGTGCCAGCAGCTTAACCCGCGGGGGGCGCGAGCAGTACTTC
TRBJ2-7 | TRBD2 | - | TRBV5-5 | CASSPSSGSGEQYF | TGTGCCAGCAGCCCTTCTAGCGGGAGTGGGGAGCAGTACTTC
TRBJ1-2 | - | - | TRBV9 | CASKVGGGYGYTF | TGTGCCAGTAAAGTCGGAGGCGGCTATGGCTACACCTTC
TRBJ1-2 | - | - | TRBV28 | CASSIAGRYGYTF | TGTGCCAGCAGTATTGCAGGGAGGTATGGCTACACCTTC
TRBJ2-3 | TRBD2 | once | TRBV10-1 | CASIRTSGSGDTQYF | TGCGCCAGCATACGGACTAGCGGGAGTGGAGATACGCAGTATTTT
TRBJ1-6 | - | - | TRBV9 | CASSPWGTPPGEVHF | TGTGCCAGCAGCCCCTGGGGGACACCCCCAGGGGAAGTCCACTTT
TRBJ2-1 | - | - | TRBV30 | CAWSRFLDEQFF | TGTGCCTGGAGTCGCTTCTTAGATGAGCAGTTCTTC
TRBJ2-7 | - | - | TRBV29-1 | CSVVFGRLGRIYEQYF | TGCAGCGTCGTCTTCGGGCGGCTAGGGAGGATCTACGAGCAGTACTTC
TRBJ2-7 | TRBD1 | - | TRBV6-1 | CASSDRGQGRFEYEQYF | TGTGCCAGCAGTGATAGGGGGCAGGGTCGTTTCGAATACGAGCAGTACTTC
TRBJ2-2 | - | - | TRBV10-3 | CAISGQNTGELFF | TGTGCCATCAGTGGACAGAATACCGGGGAGCTGTTTTTT
TRBJ1-1 | - | - | TRBV18 | CASSPLNTEAFF | TGTGCCAGCTCACCGTTGAACACTGAAGCTTTCTTT
TRBJ2-2 | - | - | TRBV25-1 | CASSEQMNTGELFF | TGTGCCAGCAGTGAACAGATGAACACCGGGGAGCTGTTTTTT
TRBJ2-7 | - | - | TRBV10-3 | CAISEFGGEGYEQYF | TGTGCCATCAGTGAGTTCGGAGGGGAAGGTTACGAGCAGTACTTC
TRBJ2-5 | - | - | TRBV5-1 | CASSWGSEETQYF | TGCGCCAGCAGCTGGGGGAGTGAGGAGACCCAGTACTTC
TRBJ2-1 | - | - | TRBV6-1 | CASSERPSYNEQFF | TGTGCCAGCAGTGAACGTCCAAGTTACAATGAGCAGTTCTTC
TRBJ2-2 | - | - | TRBV7-3 | CASSLGGGWNTGELFF | TGTGCCAGCAGCTTAGGGGGTGGCTGGAACACCGGGGAGCTGTTTTTT
TRBJ2-3 | - | - | TRBV7-9 | CASSFTGDTQYF | TGTGCCAGCAGCTTTACAGGGGATACGCAGTATTTT
TRBJ2-2 | - | - | TRBV5-6 | CASSRQFGELFF | TGTGCCAGCAGCCGACAGTTTGGGGAGCTGTTTTTT